A selection of T cell receptor beta chains follows, all from one sample in a study of T cell responses to AZD1222 COVID-19 vaccine. Assay: immunoSEQ multiplex PCR; the TCRdb copy retains only in-frame clones and omits some. The sample has around 130,000 clones, around 90% seen once; the top ten hold 5.4%. The source was peripheral blood, collected on day 0 of AZD1222 vaccination. These receptors all stem from an adult in good health. The CDR3 runs from the conserved cysteine through the conserved F or W. A D gene is named only where the DNA matches it firmly. Rows may omit the clone size; those that give it use once, few, many or a size class.

clone_size | d_call | j_call | v_call | cdr3_nt | cdr3_aa
. | . | TRBJ2-1 | TRBV12-3/TRBV12-4 | TGTGCCAGCAGTTTCGGGGGGCATGAGCAGTTCTTC | CASSFGGHEQFF
once | . | TRBJ2-1 | TRBV27 | TGTGCCAGCAGCTCCCCAGGGGACGCGTCTAGGTACAATGAGCAGTTCTTC | CASSSPGDASRYNEQFF
. | . | TRBJ1-5 | TRBV2 | TGTGCCAGCAAGCGACAGGAGAATCAGCCCCAGCATTTT | CASKRQENQPQHF
. | TRBD1 | TRBJ1-1 | TRBV2 | TGTGCCAGCAGTGGGGGGACAGCAGAAGCTTTCTTT | CASSGGTAEAFF
. | TRBD1 | TRBJ2-7 | TRBV11-2 | TGTGCCAGCAGTTGGGCGGGGACTTTCGGGACAGGTTACGAGCAGTACTTC | CASSWAGTFGTGYEQYF
. | TRBD1 | TRBJ1-6 | TRBV6-5 | TGTGCCAGTAGGGCCGGGACAGCAAATTCACCCCTCCACTTT | CASRAGTANSPLHF
. | . | TRBJ2-2 | TRBV7-9 | TGTGCCAGCAGCTTAATACAGGGTGTGAACACCGGGGAGCTGTTTTTT | CASSLIQGVNTGELFF
. | TRBD2 | TRBJ2-1 | TRBV5-1 | TGCGCCAGCAGCCCGGAACTAGCGGGAGCCTTCAATGAGCAGTTCTTC | CASSPELAGAFNEQFF
. | TRBD2 | TRBJ2-2 | TRBV10-2 | TGCGCCAGCACTAGCTCTAGCGGCACCGCCGGGGAGCTGTTTTTT | CASTSSSGTAGELFF
. | . | TRBJ1-1 | TRBV27 | TGTGCCAGCAGGTCCCCCCCCACTCGGGAGGCGAACACTGAAGCTTTCTTT | CASRSPPTREANTEAFF
. | . | TRBJ2-7 | TRBV5-4 | TGTGCCAGCAGCTCGTGGACAGAATACGAGCAGTACTTC | CASSSWTEYEQYF
. | . | TRBJ2-7 | TRBV5-4 | TGTGCCAGCAGCCCATCCTGGACGAGCTACGAGCAGTACTTC | CASSPSWTSYEQYF
. | . | TRBJ1-2 | TRBV6-5 | TGTGCCAGTGTATCAGGCTTTCGGGGCTACACCTTC | CASVSGFRGYTF
. | . | TRBJ2-1 | TRBV7-6 | TGTGCCAGCAGCTTAGCGCGATCGAGCTCCTACAATGAGCAGTTCTTC | CASSLARSSSYNEQFF
. | . | TRBJ2-7 | TRBV3-1/TRBV3-2 | TGTGCCAGCAGCCAAGACGGCGAGCAGTACTTC | CASSQDGEQYF
. | . | TRBJ2-1 | TRBV15 | TGTGCCACCAGCAGAGGGGAGAGCTCCTACAATGAGCAGTTCTTC | CATSRGESSYNEQFF
. | . | TRBJ1-6 | TRBV30 | TGTGCCTGGACCCCGGCCCCCGACCGTTCCGGTAATTCACCCCTCCACTTT | CAWTPAPDRSGNSPLHF
. | TRBD2 | TRBJ2-4 | TRBV5-1 | TGCGCCAGCAGCTTGCGGGGACTAGCGGGAGTGGACATTCAGTACTTC | CASSLRGLAGVDIQYF
. | TRBD1 | TRBJ1-2 | TRBV14 | TGTGCCAGCAGCCAGTGGACAGGGCGGGACTATGGCTACACCTTC | CASSQWTGRDYGYTF
. | TRBD2 | TRBJ2-5 | TRBV5-1 | TGCGCCAGCAGCTTGGGAGTAGCGGGAGCGCGGACCCAGTACTTC | CASSLGVAGARTQYF
. | . | TRBJ1-5 | TRBV19 | TGTGCCAGTAGTATGAGGGAGCAGCCCCAGCATTTT | CASSMREQPQHF
. | . | TRBJ1-2 | TRBV10-2 | TGCGCCAGCAAGACAGGATATGCTAACTATGGCTACACCTTC | CASKTGYANYGYTF
once | . | TRBJ1-2 | TRBV5-1 | TGCGCCAGCAGAGCCTTTGGCTACACCTTC | CASRAFGYTF
once | . | TRBJ1-2 | TRBV9 | TGTGCCTCAAGGGGAGCTAACTATGGCTACACCTTC | CASRGANYGYTF
. | . | TRBJ2-2 | TRBV5-1 | TGCGCCAGCAGTTGGGTTTTTGGGAACACCGGGGAGCTGTTTTTT | CASSWVFGNTGELFF
. | . | TRBJ1-6 | TRBV10-3 | TGTGCCATCAGTAGGGATTCCTATAATTCACCCCTCCACTTT | CAISRDSYNSPLHF
. | . | TRBJ2-3 | TRBV9 | TGTGCCAGCAGCGTAATGTCGGGGGCCGCCAGAAAAGATACGCAGTATTTT | CASSVMSGAARKDTQYF
. | TRBD1 | TRBJ2-1 | TRBV27 | TGTGCCAGCAGTTTACGGTTTCACAGGGGGCTTGCCAATGAGCAGTTCTTC | CASSLRFHRGLANEQFF
. | TRBD1 | TRBJ2-3 | TRBV6-1 | TGTGCCAGCAGTGAAGCGGGACAGGGGCGAGATACGCAGTATTTT | CASSEAGQGRDTQYF
. | TRBD2 | TRBJ2-5 | TRBV6-5 | TGTGCCAGCAGACCTCCTGGGCAGGCCGGGGGGGATTACTTC | CASRPPGQAGGDYF
. | . | TRBJ1-6 | TRBV3-1/TRBV3-2 | TGTGCCAGCAGCCAGCCCCGGACCGCCCATAAGAATTCACCCCTCCACTTT | CASSQPRTAHKNSPLHF
. | . | TRBJ1-6 | TRBV18 | TGTGCCAGCTCACCTTCAGGGGACTCACCCCTCCACTTT | CASSPSGDSPLHF
. | . | TRBJ1-3 | TRBV4-1 | TGCGCCAGCAGCCAGAAGGAGGGAAACACCATATATTTT | CASSQKEGNTIYF
once | . | TRBJ1-3 | TRBV28 | TGTGCCAGCGAGGCGGCGGGAAACACCATATATTTT | CASEAAGNTIYF
. | TRBD1 | TRBJ1-2 | TRBV27 | TGTGCCAGCAAGCGACAGGGGTCTAACTATGGCTACACCTTC | CASKRQGSNYGYTF
once | . | TRBJ2-1 | TRBV2 | TGTGCCAGCAGTCCGCGGGTGGAAGGTAACGAGCAGTTCTTC | CASSPRVEGNEQFF
. | TRBD1 | TRBJ1-6 | TRBV9 | TGTGCCAGCAGCGGGACAGGGAGTAGGTCACCCCTCCACTTT | CASSGTGSRSPLHF
. | TRBD1 | TRBJ2-3 | TRBV30 | TGTGCCTGGAGTGTACCAGGGGGCGGCACAGATACGCAGTATTTT | CAWSVPGGGTDTQYF
once | . | TRBJ2-3 | TRBV20-1 | TGCAGTGCTAGGAGTGCAGATACGCAGTATTTT | CSARSADTQYF
few | . | TRBJ2-1 | TRBV30 | TGTGCCTGGAGTGTAAGAGGGGATGAGCAGTTCTTC | CAWSVRGDEQFF
. | . | TRBJ1-1 | TRBV5-4 | TGTGCCAGCAGCATCGACGGGAACACTGAAGCTTTCTTT | CASSIDGNTEAFF
. | . | TRBJ1-3 | TRBV5-6 | TGTGCCAGCAGCCGCTCTGGAAACACCATATATTTT | CASSRSGNTIYF
. | . | TRBJ1-2 | TRBV6-5 | TGTGCCAGCAAAGGGCGGGCTCCTAACTATGGCTACACCTTC | CASKGRAPNYGYTF
. | . | TRBJ2-7 | TRBV10-2 | TGCGCCAGCAGTGAGTATGACGAGCAGTACTTC | CASSEYDEQYF
. | TRBD1 | TRBJ1-1 | TRBV2 | TGTGCCAGCAGTGGCCAGGGGGAGGTATGGCGCACTGAAGCTTTCTTT | CASSGQGEVWRTEAFF
. | . | TRBJ2-5 | TRBV9 | TGTGCCAGCAGCGTAGCGCCAGGTAAAGAGACCCAGTACTTC | CASSVAPGKETQYF
. | . | TRBJ2-2 | TRBV19 | TGTGCCAGTAAGACCAGGGGGGCGGTTGCCGGGGAGCTGTTTTTT | CASKTRGAVAGELFF
. | TRBD1 | TRBJ1-2 | TRBV5-6 | TGTGCCAGCAGCTTGGGAACAGGGGGCGTCTATGGCTACACCTTC | CASSLGTGGVYGYTF